Shown below are 30 T cell receptor beta chains from a single sample sequenced in a study of vaccination and CD4 T cells after COVID-19. Treatment of the sample: approximately 10-day PBMC culture with coronavirus spike peptide pools or control peptides (ViraFEST assay). Sequencing of DNA taken from cultured CD4+ T cells relied on the Oncomine TCR Beta short-read assay. TCRdb recomputed calls from the PCR reads with MiXCR, one row per CDR3 protein. The sample comprises tens of thousands of distinct CDR3 sequences, 60% to 75% of which are singletons, and roughly 9.4% rests with the top ten. These receptors are not linked to any known antigen. Input material: CD4+ T cells from blood, cultured in vitro. These receptors were obtained from a human donor who had recovered from COVID-19.

The DNA for the CDR3 is TGTGCCAGCAGCTTCCCTCCCGGGCAGAACACTGAAGCTTTCTTT. Translating gives CASSFPPGQNTEAFF. The chain employs TRBV7-6 and TRBJ1-1, with D unresolved. This CDR3 spans 15 amino acids. Trimming took off 3 bases at V and 1 base at J, with 12 bases between the two ends. In germline, CDR1 is SGHVS, CDR2 FNYEAQ.

The CDR3 loop reads CSASQDTDVQPQHF. The CDR3 DNA follows: TGCAGTGCTAGTCAAGACACCGACGTTCAGCCCCAGCATTTT. This sequence joins TRBV20-1 and TRBJ1-5, with D uncertain. Trimming stripped 3 bases from V and 6 bases from J, with 15 bases between. This CDR3 contains 14 residues. Germline CDR1 is DFQATT and CDR2 is SNEGSKA (reference sequence).

In the case of this clonotype: A clone one base away is much larger, so this may be a read error. The chain carries TRBV20-1 and TRBJ1-5, with 7 positions matching TRBD1. Germline V gene sequence: CDR1 DFQATT, CDR2 SNEGSKA (reference sequence). The CDR3 extends over 13 amino acids. The CDR3 here is CSAPDRANQPRHF. CDR3 nucleotide sequence: TGCAGTGCTCCCGACAGGGCAAATCAGCCCCGGCATTTT.

There are a few counts of this clonotype. The V gene is TRBV6-2 or TRBV6-3, the J gene TRBJ1-1; D is ambiguous. The V gene lost 6 bases and the J gene lost 3 bases, with 8 bases spanning the gap. Germline V gene sequence: CDR1 MNHEY, CDR2 SVGEGT. The CDR3 covers 12 residues. In DNA form, the CDR3 reads TGTGCCAGCAGGGAACCTTACACTGAAGCTTTCTTT. Translation: CASREPYTEAFF.

This clonotype was picked up a small number of times. The chain uses TRBV11-3 and TRBJ2-3; no reliable D call. This CDR3 is 14 amino acids long. Trimming left V 2 bases short and J 2 bases short, with 8 bases between. Germline assignment: CDR1 SGHNT and CDR2 YENEEA. The CDR3 sequence: CASSLSQTTDTQYF. The CDR3 region has the DNA TGTGCCAGCAGCTTATCGCAGACCACAGATACGCAGTATTTT.

Worth noting for this clonotype: An end of the junction differs from the germline gene, which may be a read error. The chain employs TRBV24-1 and TRBJ1-1; D is possibly TRBD1 (5 bases). Looked up from germline, CDR1 is KGHDR and CDR2 is SFDVKD. CDR3 size: 13 residues. The CDR3 region has the DNA TGCGCCACCCGGGGGGTTAAGAACACTGAAGCTTTCTTT. This sequence encodes CATRGVKNTEAFF.

V and J are TRBV20-1 and TRBJ1-1; 7 bases fit TRBD1. The CDR3 has 15 amino acids. Losses at the gene ends were 0 bases for V and 2 bases for J; bases not matched to a gene: 6. Germline V gene lookup returns CDR1 DFQATT and CDR2 SNEGSKA (reference sequence). The CDR3 region is CSARDPGTVNTEAFF. In nucleotides, the CDR3 is TGCAGTGCTAGAGACCCCGGGACAGTTAACACTGAAGCTTTCTTT.

This clonotype was recorded only once. The rearrangement joins TRBV7-2 to TRBJ1-1; 8 bases align to TRBD1. The CDR3 length is 12 residues. J lost 4 bases, V lost 8 bases, and 3 bases had no gene match. Germline lookup yields CDR1 SGHTA and CDR2 FQGNSA. This chain's CDR3 is CASDRGGTEAFF. CDR3 nucleotide sequence: TGTGCCAGCGACAGGGGAGGCACTGAAGCTTTCTTT.

The chain joins TRBV20-1 to TRBJ2-5, with D maybe TRBD2 (5 bases). The CDR3 length is 16 residues. V lost 5 bases, J lost 1 base, and 20 bases lay in between. In germline, CDR1 is DFQATT, CDR2 SNEGSKA (reference sequence). The CDR3 region is CSAFTPQTGIQETQYF. In nucleotides, the CDR3 is TGCAGTGCTTTTACCCCCCAGACGGGAATCCAAGAGACCCAGTACTTC.

The chain recombines TRBV6-1 with TRBJ2-2; possibly TRBD1 or TRBD2 for D (6 bases each). V was shortened by 2 bases and J by 4 bases, with 11 bases between the two germline ends. Germline CDR1 reads MNHNS; CDR2 reads SASEGT. The CDR3 length is 15 residues. The CDR3, as DNA: TGTGCCAGCAGTGAAACCGGGGGCCCCACCGGGGAGCTGTTTTTT. Its protein product is CASSETGGPTGELFF.

The V call is TRBV4-3, the J call TRBJ1-5; D unclear. From germline, CDR1 is LGHNA and CDR2 YSLEER. The CDR3 is 13 residues long. Deletions cut 0 bases from V and 5 bases from J, with 5 bases between. The CDR3 sequence is CASSQDIDQPQHF. CDR3 bases: TGCGCCAGCAGCCAAGATATCGATCAGCCCCAGCATTTT.

This chain links TRBV7-2 with TRBJ1-1; 10 bases map to TRBD1. Germline CDR1 is SGHTA and CDR2 is FQGNSA. V shed 8 bases, J shed 0 bases, and the junction held 6 bases outside the gene matches. This CDR3 region has 15 residues. This CDR3 is CASLDRGTMNTEAFF. In DNA, the CDR3 is TGTGCCAGCTTGGACAGGGGGACCATGAACACTGAAGCTTTCTTT. The whole variable domain, filled in from reference TRBV7-2 and TRBJ1-1, reads GAGVSQSPSNKVTEKGKDVELRCDPISGHTALYWYRQSLGQGLEFLIYFQGNSAPDKSGLPSDRFSAERTGGSVSTLTIQRTQQEDSAVYLCASLDRGTMNTEAFFGQGTRLTVV.

The rearrangement joins TRBV6-5 to TRBJ2-2; D is undetermined. Per the germline V gene, CDR1 is MNHEY and CDR2 is SVGAGI. The CDR3 spans 14 residues. Trimming shortened V by 2 bases and J by 4 bases, and 8 bases separated the two germline ends. Written as DNA, the CDR3 is TGTGCCAGCAGTTACCTACGAACCACCGGGGAGCTGTTTTTT. Translated: CASSYLRTTGELFF.

This sequence joins TRBV15 and TRBJ2-1, with D possibly matching TRBD1 (6 bases). The CDR3 runs 14 residues. Germline V CDR1 and CDR2: LNHNV, YYDKDF (reference sequence). V gave up 0 bases and J gave up 11 bases, with 14 bases separating them. The CDR3 region has the DNA TGTGCCACCAGCAGAGACGTGGGGGCGGAGAAGCAGTTCTTC. Amino acids: CATSRDVGAEKQFF.

This clonotype was observed a few times. The chain has TRBV30 and TRBJ1-6, with D possibly TRBD1 on 5 matching bases. Trimming left V 3 bases short and J 6 bases short, with 15 bases between. The CDR3 spans 15 residues. Germline lookup yields CDR1 GTSNPN and CDR2 SVGIG (reference sequence). The CDR3 DNA reads as TGTGCCTGGAGGGAAGGACACGCCGGTAATTCACCCCTCCACTTT. Its translation: CAWREGHAGNSPLHF.

This clonotype was counted between two and nine times. This chain joins TRBV29-1 and TRBJ2-7; D not certain. Germline CDR1 is SQVTM and CDR2 is ANQGSEA. This CDR3 region has 13 residues. The ends were cut back, 4 bases at V and 0 bases at J, with 10 bases in the middle. The CDR3 region is CSVAVTYSYEQYF. CDR3 coding DNA: TGCAGCGTTGCTGTAACGTACTCCTACGAGCAGTACTTC.

This chain uses TRBV7-2 with TRBJ1-5, with 10 bases fitting TRBD1. This CDR3 is built from 14 residues. Germline values: CDR1 SGHTA, CDR2 FQGNSA. V trimming: 3 bases; J trimming: 9 bases; junction bases outside the gene matches: 5. In DNA, the CDR3 is TGTGCCAGCAGCTTGGAGGACAGGGGGGCGCCCCAGCATTTT. Translating it yields CASSLEDRGAPQHF.

This rearrangement joins TRBV6-1 to TRBJ1-1; tentatively, D is TRBD1 (5 bases). Germline loops: CDR1 MNHNS, CDR2 SASEGT. This CDR3 has 15 residues. V was shortened by 6 bases and J by 1 base, with 15 bases between the two germline ends. The CDR3 sequence: CASRQDPPTNTEAFF. CDR3 nucleotides: TGTGCCAGCAGACAGGACCCACCGACGAACACTGAAGCTTTCTTT.

The chain links TRBV7-9 to TRBJ1-2; D is undetermined. V lost 2 bases, J lost 0 bases, and 10 bases lay in between. The CDR3 extends over 15 amino acids. Germline V gene sequence: CDR1 SEHNR, CDR2 FQNEAQ (reference sequence). The CDR3 DNA is TGTGCCAGCAGCTTACTGGTCGGATCTAACTATGGCTACACCTTC. As protein: CASSLLVGSNYGYTF. Filled out from reference TRBV7-9 and TRBJ1-2, the complete variable domain reads DTGVSQNPRHKITKRGQNVTFRCDPISEHNRLYWYRQTLGQGPEFLTYFQNEAQLEKSRLLSDRFSAERPKGSFSTLEIQRTEQGDSAMYLCASSLLVGSNYGYTFGSGTRLTVV.

The chain combines TRBV6-1 with TRBJ1-1; tentative D call: TRBD1 (5 bases). CDR3 length equals 12 residues. The germline gives CDR1 MNHNS, CDR2 SASEGT. V was clipped by 6 bases and J by 7 bases, with 12 bases between them. CDR3 nucleotide sequence: TGTGCCAGCAGCCGCCAGGGTTATGAAGCTTTCTTT. Protein product: CASSRQGYEAFF.

The V and J genes are TRBV7-9 and TRBJ2-5; D tentatively fits TRBD1 or TRBD2 (5 bases each). Germline V gives CDR1 SEHNR, CDR2 FQNEAQ (reference sequence). The CDR3 runs 14 residues. The V end was cut by 2 bases, the J end by 5 bases, with 12 bases between. Here the CDR3 DNA reads TGTGCCAGCAGCTTATCGGCAGGGAGCGAGACCCAGTACTTC. This codes for CASSLSAGSETQYF.

The rearrangement uses TRBV19 and TRBJ1-5; tentative D call: TRBD1 (6 bases). Germline V gene data show CDR1 as LNHDA and CDR2 as SQIVND (reference sequence). V lost 3 bases and J 1 base, leaving 13 bases between the germline ends. The CDR3 consists of 16 residues. CDR3 DNA: TGTGCCAGTAGTATTTGGGGGGGCACAAGCAATCAGCCCCAGCATTTT. This encodes CASSIWGGTSNQPQHF.

The chain couples TRBV28 to TRBJ1-5; 10 nucleotides agree with TRBD1. The CDR3 is 15 amino acids. Germline trimming cut 4 bases from V and 6 bases from J; bases unmatched to any gene: 6. Germline loops: CDR1 MDHEN, CDR2 SYDVKM. The CDR3 spells CASSSSRDRGQPQHF. As DNA, the CDR3 is TGTGCCAGCAGTTCATCCCGGGACAGGGGTCAGCCCCAGCATTTT.

V gene TRBV7-3 combines with J gene TRBJ2-5, with TRBD2 matching 8 bases. Trimming removed 5 bases from V and 5 bases from J; junction bases left unmatched: 13. The germline V gene encodes CDR1 SGHTA and CDR2 FQGTGA. CDR3 size: 16 residues. In nucleotides, the CDR3 is TGTGCCAGCAGCCCGTTCGGGACTAGGGTTCCGGAGACCCAGTACTTC. It is translated as CASSPFGTRVPETQYF.

DNA of the CDR3: TGCAGTGCTAGAGTGGGGGTCGCTCAGCCCCAGCATTTT. It encodes CSARVGVAQPQHF. V gene TRBV20-1 combines with J gene TRBJ1-5; perhaps TRBD1 as D (5 bases). The CDR3 has 13 amino acids. V lost 1 base to trimming and J lost 6 bases, with 10 bases between them. Germline V gives CDR1 DFQATT, CDR2 SNEGSKA (reference sequence).

This chain uses TRBV24-1 with TRBJ1-2; no clear D gene. The ends were cut back, 4 bases at V and 5 bases at J, with 10 bases in the middle. The CDR3 length is 13 residues. CDR1 is KGHDR, CDR2 SFDVKD, per germline. CDR3 in DNA: TGTGCCACCAGTGACCAGAGCTCGTATGGCTACACCTTC. Translation gives CATSDQSSYGYTF.

The chain employs TRBV6-1 and TRBJ1-1; 7 bases are shared with TRBD1. V lost 11 bases to trimming and J lost 3 bases; unmatched junction nucleotides: 9. The CDR3 totals 13 residues. Germline V gene lookup returns CDR1 MNHNS and CDR2 SASEGT. As DNA, the CDR3 is TGTGCCGGACAAGGGGGCATGGACACTGAAGCTTTCTTT. Protein sequence: CAGQGGMDTEAFF.

V is TRBV7-8 and J is TRBJ1-1; D not resolved. The CDR3 contains 15 residues. CDR1 is SGHVS, CDR2 FQNEAQ, per germline. Between the trimmed V and J ends, which lost 3 bases and 5 bases, there was a span of 16 bases. This CDR3 is CASSFGSPLQTEAFF. DNA of the CDR3: TGTGCCAGCAGCTTTGGGTCCCCTCTACAGACTGAAGCTTTCTTT.

Concerning this clonotype itself: The DNA is omitted, as the CDR3 cannot be located on it reliably, and the CDR3 follows TCRdb's listing. This chain links TRBV12-3 or TRBV12-4 with TRBJ1-4; the D call of TRBD1 is as the table states it, not checked on the DNA. The CDR3 spans 15 residues, counting both ends. This CDR3 reads CASSTSTGTNEKLFF.

The rearrangement joins TRBV20-1 to TRBJ1-5; D is unresolved. The length of the CDR3 is 18 residues. V was pared by 0 bases and J by 1 base, with 19 bases between. In germline, CDR1 is DFQATT, CDR2 SNEGSKA (reference sequence). CDR3 sequence reads: CSARDEVRVQLSNQPQHF. In DNA, the CDR3 is TGCAGTGCTAGAGACGAGGTTAGGGTGCAACTGAGCAATCAGCCCCAGCATTTT.